These 27 T cell receptor beta chains were all obtained from the same sample, sequenced in a study of T cells after yellow fever vaccination. TCRdb recomputed calls from the 5' RACE reads with MiXCR, one row per CDR3 protein. The sample lists hundreds of thousands of distinct CDR3 sequences, 15% to 20% occurring once. Sequenced material: PBMCs, taken 15 days after the yellow fever booster vaccination. Source of these receptors: a man between 25 and 39 years old who received the YFV17D yellow fever vaccine.

This clonotype was seen a handful of times. The chain combines TRBV12-3 or TRBV12-4 with TRBJ2-7, with 7 bases that match TRBD1. V gave up 6 bases and J gave up 3 bases; unmatched junction bases: 5. This CDR3 is built from 13 residues. The CDR3 protein is CASRAGTVYEQYF. For the CDR3, the DNA is TGTGCCAGCAGGGCCGGGACAGTCTACGAGCAGTACTTC.

The chain has TRBV6-2 or TRBV6-3 and TRBJ2-7, with 11 positions matching TRBD2. The CDR3 covers 14 residues. Germline CDR1 reads MNHEY; CDR2 reads SVGEGT. The trim removed 2 bases at V and 10 bases at J, leaving 7 bases unmatched. CDR3 sequence reads: CASSYLGLAVSQYF. The CDR3 nucleotides are TGTGCCAGCAGTTACCTGGGACTAGCGGTATCCCAGTACTTC.

The rearrangement joins TRBV11-2 to TRBJ2-5; D might be TRBD1 or TRBD2, each matching 5 bases. V lost 5 bases, J lost 1 base, and 17 bases lay in between. Per germline, CDR1 SGHAT and CDR2 FQNNGV. The CDR3 sequence is 16 residues long. The CDR3 DNA follows: TGTGCCAGCAGCACCCGGGACCGTCCTTTCCAAGAGACCCAGTACTTC. Translation: CASSTRDRPFQETQYF.

A remark on this clonotype: The junction departs from the called germline gene at one end, perhaps through a read error. V is TRBV29-1 and J is TRBJ2-1; tentative D call: TRBD1 (5 bases). Germline CDR1 and CDR2: SQVTM and ANQGSEA. CDR3 length equals 13 residues. CDR3 amino acids: CCVDPTSGLEQFF. The CDR3 bases are TGCTGCGTTGATCCCACTTCAGGGTTGGAGCAGTTCTTC.

This clonotype was counted between two and nine times. This chain links TRBV3-1 with TRBJ2-5; the match to TRBD2 covers 7 bases. The CDR3 runs 16 residues. The germline V gene encodes CDR1 LGHDT and CDR2 YNNKEL (reference sequence). Trimming cost V 2 bases and J 3 bases; bases outside gene matches: 9. In nucleotides, the CDR3 is TGTGCCAGCAGCCAAAGTTGGGACTACCTAAAAGAGACCCAGTACTTC. Protein: CASSQSWDYLKETQYF.

This clonotype has more than one count but fewer than ten. V is TRBV12-3 or TRBV12-4 and J is TRBJ2-7; 7 bases map to TRBD1. The CDR3 has 14 amino acids. J gave up 2 bases and V 2 bases, and 3 bases lay outside the gene matches. The CDR3: CASSLWDSTYEQYF. In nucleotides, the CDR3 is TGTGCCAGCAGTTTATGGGACAGTACCTACGAGCAGTACTTC.

This clonotype occurred a few times. The chain employs TRBV12-3 or TRBV12-4 and TRBJ2-7; 8 nucleotides line up with TRBD1. Losses at the gene ends were 5 bases for V and 7 bases for J; bases not matched to a gene: 10. CDR3 length: 14 amino acids. The CDR3 is CASSPGQGPLEQYF. CDR3 nucleotide sequence: TGTGCCAGCAGTCCCGGACAGGGCCCGCTGGAGCAGTACTTC.

This clonotype was counted only a few times. The chain employs TRBV5-1 and TRBJ2-3; D gene ambiguous. Trimming stripped 2 bases from V and 4 bases from J, with 8 bases between. Germline lookup yields CDR1 SGHRS and CDR2 YFSETQ. The CDR3 is 13 residues long. CDR3 nucleotides: TGCGCCAGCAGCTTTACGACGGCAGATACGCAGTATTTT. Translated, it gives CASSFTTADTQYF.

There are a few counts of this clonotype. V gene TRBV6-2 or TRBV6-3 combines with J gene TRBJ2-7, with 11 bases fitting TRBD2. V lost 6 bases to trimming and J lost 3 bases; unmatched junction nucleotides: 4. Germline lookup yields CDR1 MNHEY and CDR2 SVGEGT. The CDR3 is made up of 14 amino acids. CDR3 nucleotide sequence: TGTGCCAGCAGACCTAGCGGGAGGTTCTACGAGCAGTACTTC. It translates to CASRPSGRFYEQYF.

The chain uses TRBV7-3 and TRBJ2-1; D gene ambiguous. Germline loops: CDR1 SGHTA, CDR2 FQGTGA. CDR3 length: 13 residues. The V end lost 0 bases, the J end lost 7 bases, and 7 bases lay between the germline ends. CDR3: CASSLTPLNEQFF. DNA for the CDR3: TGTGCCAGCAGCTTAACCCCCCTGAATGAGCAGTTCTTC.

In its sample, this clonotype was seen a few times. This rearrangement joins TRBV6-2 or TRBV6-3 to TRBJ2-7, with TRBD2 matching 8 bases. The CDR3 length is 19 residues. Per germline, CDR1 MNHEY and CDR2 SVGEGT. J was trimmed by 2 bases and V by 0 bases; bases with no gene match: 15. CDR3 coding DNA: TGTGCCAGCAGTTACTCGAGATCAGGGGAGGTACTAGCGGCCTACGAGCAGTACTTC. This sequence encodes CASSYSRSGEVLAAYEQYF.

In its sample, this clonotype was seen a few times. The gene calls are TRBV12-3 or TRBV12-4 and TRBJ1-4; D might be TRBD1 (5 bases). The CDR3 spans 14 residues. Between the trimmed V and J ends, which lost 3 bases and 3 bases, there was a span of 8 bases. CDR3 amino acids: CASSLRGPNEKLFF. The CDR3 DNA reads as TGTGCCAGCAGTTTGAGGGGTCCTAATGAAAAACTGTTTTTT.

The chain links TRBV7-2 to TRBJ2-1; 14 bases are a match to TRBD2. CDR1 is SGHTA and CDR2 is FQGNSA in the germline V gene. J lost 8 bases, V lost 0 bases, and 6 bases had no gene match. The CDR3 length is 17 residues. In DNA, the CDR3 is TGTGCCAGCAGCTTAGCGACTAGCGGGAGGGCCATCTATGAGCAGTTCTTC. It yields the protein CASSLATSGRAIYEQFF.

This clonotype was seen only a few times. V and J are TRBV21-1 and TRBJ2-2; the DNA was not used to check the table's D call, TRBD1. TRBV21-1 is classified as a pseudogene. The CDR3 sequence is 19 residues long. CDR3 sequence reads: CASSKSCTGDRQDTGELFF. The DNA for the CDR3 is TGTGCCAGCAGCAAATCTTGTACGGGGGATAGACAGGACACCGGGGAGCTGTTTTTT.

This clonotype appeared a few times. The CDR3 coding sequence is TGTGCCACCTCAACCGAGACGGATACGCAGTATTTT. This codes for CATSTETDTQYF. V gene TRBV24-1 combines with J gene TRBJ2-3; D not resolved. Germline V gene data show CDR1 as KGHDR and CDR2 as SFDVKD. Trimming took off 9 bases at V and 6 bases at J, with 12 bases between the two ends. This CDR3 has 12 residues.

In DNA, the CDR3 is TGTGCCAGCAGCTTCACATCCCCAGGAATATTTGGCTTCGGAGAGACCCAGTACTTC. Its protein product is CASSFTSPGIFGFGETQYF. This chain links TRBV11-1 with TRBJ2-5, with D hard to call. Germline V gene data show CDR1 as SGHAT and CDR2 as FQDESV (reference sequence). The CDR3 totals 19 residues. V was shortened by 3 bases and J by 4 bases, with 27 bases between the two germline ends. Drawing the rest from reference TRBV11-1 and TRBJ2-5, the complete variable domain is EAEVAQSPRYKITEKSQAVAFWCDPISGHATLYWYRQILGQGPELLVQFQDESVVDDSQLPKDRFSAERLKGVDSTLKIQPAELGDSAMYLCASSFTSPGIFGFGETQYFGPGTRLLVL.

This clonotype came up once. The chain couples TRBV28 to TRBJ2-1; 8 positions agree with TRBD2. V lost 7 bases and J lost 0; bases outside the gene matches: 8. This CDR3 is 16 amino acids long. Germline loops: CDR1 MDHEN, CDR2 SYDVKM. CDR3 bases: TGTGCCAGCATCGGGACTAGGGGGAGCTCCTACAATGAGCAGTTCTTC. The encoded protein is CASIGTRGSSYNEQFF.

The chain has TRBV4-3 and TRBJ2-2; D unresolved. The germline V and J ends were trimmed by 1 base and 11 bases, with 8 bases remaining between them. CDR3 size: 12 residues. CDR1 and CDR2 (germline): LGHNA, YSLEER. The CDR3: CASSQVMGELFF. The CDR3, as DNA: TGCGCCAGCAGCCAAGTCATGGGCGAGCTGTTTTTT.

The rearrangement joins TRBV20-1 to TRBJ2-7; 8 positions agree with TRBD2. CDR1 DFQATT and CDR2 SNEGSKA come from the germline V gene (reference sequence). This CDR3 contains 13 residues. V shed 4 bases and J 3 bases; nucleotides not matched to a gene: 5. This chain's CDR3 is CSAIRGGGYEQYF. The CDR3 DNA reads as TGCAGTGCTATACGGGGGGGAGGCTACGAGCAGTACTTC.

The chain recombines TRBV24-1 with TRBJ2-1; the match to TRBD2 covers 11 bases. The ends lost 3 bases at V and 3 bases at J; junction bases unmatched: 6. The CDR3 extends over 17 amino acids. CDR1 and CDR2 from the germline V gene are KGHDR and SFDVKD. In DNA, the CDR3 is TGTGCCACCAGTGATCGAACTAGCGGGAGTATCTACAATGAGCAGTTCTTC. Amino acid sequence: CATSDRTSGSIYNEQFF.

The V and J genes are TRBV5-6 and TRBJ2-7; maybe TRBD2 (6 bases). The germline V and J ends were trimmed by 0 bases and 4 bases, with 17 bases remaining between them. The germline CDR1 and CDR2 sequences are SGHDT and YYEEEE. The CDR3 is made up of 16 amino acids. The CDR3 region has the DNA TGTGCCAGCAGCTTGGCCGGAGGGGCCTGGGGGTACGAGCAGTACTTC. Its translation is CASSLAGGAWGYEQYF.

This clonotype was recorded a few times. The chain joins TRBV28 to TRBJ2-1, with TRBD2 as a possible D gene (6 bases). The CDR3 length is 15 residues. The germline V and J ends were trimmed by 3 bases and 4 bases, with 13 bases remaining between them. The germline CDR1 and CDR2 sequences are MDHEN and SYDVKM. Here the CDR3 reads CASSFPGTGYNEQFF. CDR3 sequence (DNA): TGTGCCAGCAGTTTTCCCGGGACTGGATACAATGAGCAGTTCTTC.

The table lists this clonotype with a few counts. The chain couples TRBV6-2 or TRBV6-3 to TRBJ1-5; a weak D match, TRBD1 (5 bases). Looked up from germline, CDR1 is MNHEY and CDR2 is SVGEGT. The CDR3 is made up of 15 amino acids. The V end lost 6 bases, the J end lost 4 bases, and 16 bases lay between the germline ends. The CDR3 DNA is TGTGCCAGCAGGGGGCTGGGGGTAGTAAATCAGCCCCAGCATTTT. The encoded protein is CASRGLGVVNQPQHF.

The chain is built from TRBV12-3 or TRBV12-4 and TRBJ1-1, with D perhaps TRBD1 (5 bases). The CDR3 contains 14 residues. V was shortened by 3 bases and J by 1 base, with 9 bases between the two germline ends. CDR3 sequence: CASSFQGRNTEAFF. CDR3 coding DNA: TGTGCCAGCAGTTTCCAGGGACGGAACACTGAAGCTTTCTTT.

The chain has TRBV5-4 and TRBJ2-2; 7 bases line up with TRBD1. The V and J ends lost 0 bases and 5 bases, in that order; junction bases with no gene match: 7. The CDR3 has 16 amino acids. Germline V CDR1 and CDR2: SGHNT, YYREEE (reference sequence). The CDR3 is CASSLDRGRITGELFF. In DNA, the CDR3 is TGTGCCAGCAGCTTGGATAGGGGGCGCATAACCGGGGAGCTGTTTTTT.

This clonotype has a handful of counts. V and J are TRBV18 and TRBJ1-1, with D possibly matching TRBD1 (6 bases). V lost 5 bases, J lost 0 bases, and 13 bases lay in between. The length of the CDR3 is 15 residues. CDR1 KGHSH and CDR2 LQKENI come from the germline V gene. The CDR3 nucleotides read TGTGCCAGCTCAGGAACAGGACAGCTGAACACTGAAGCTTTCTTT. Its translation: CASSGTGQLNTEAFF.

This clonotype showed up just a few times. This chain joins TRBV30 and TRBJ2-2; 8 positions agree with TRBD2. V lost 0 bases, J lost 4 bases, and 4 bases stayed unmatched. Looked up from germline, CDR1 is GTSNPN and CDR2 is SVGIG (reference sequence). The length of the CDR3 is 15 residues. DNA for the CDR3: TGTGCCTGGAGTGTACCCCTAGCGGGCACCGGGGAGCTGTTTTTT. Encoded protein: CAWSVPLAGTGELFF.